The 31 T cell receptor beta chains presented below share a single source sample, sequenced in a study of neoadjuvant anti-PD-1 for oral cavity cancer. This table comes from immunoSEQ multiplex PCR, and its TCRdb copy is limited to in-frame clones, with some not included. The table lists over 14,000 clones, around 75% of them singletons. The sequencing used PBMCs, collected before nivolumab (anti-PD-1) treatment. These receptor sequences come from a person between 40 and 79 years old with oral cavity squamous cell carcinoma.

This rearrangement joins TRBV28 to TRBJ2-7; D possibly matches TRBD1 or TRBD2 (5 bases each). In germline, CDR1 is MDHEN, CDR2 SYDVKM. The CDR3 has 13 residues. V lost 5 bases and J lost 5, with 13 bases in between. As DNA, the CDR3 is TGTGCCAGCAGTACCGGGGCCCAGGACGAGCAGTACTTC. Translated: CASSTGAQDEQYF. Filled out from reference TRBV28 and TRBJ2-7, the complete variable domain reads DVKVTQSSRYLVKRTGEKVFLECVQDMDHENMFWYRQDPGLGLRLIYFSYDVKMKEKGDIPEGYSVSREKKERFSLILESASTNQTSMYLCASSTGAQDEQYFGPGTRLTVT.

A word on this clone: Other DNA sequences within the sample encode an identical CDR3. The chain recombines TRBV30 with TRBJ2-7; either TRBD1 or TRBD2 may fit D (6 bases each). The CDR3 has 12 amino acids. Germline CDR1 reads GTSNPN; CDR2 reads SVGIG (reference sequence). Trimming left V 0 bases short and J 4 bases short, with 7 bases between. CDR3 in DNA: TGTGCCTGGAGTGTAGGGGGGTACGAGCAGTACTTC. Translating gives CAWSVGGYEQYF.

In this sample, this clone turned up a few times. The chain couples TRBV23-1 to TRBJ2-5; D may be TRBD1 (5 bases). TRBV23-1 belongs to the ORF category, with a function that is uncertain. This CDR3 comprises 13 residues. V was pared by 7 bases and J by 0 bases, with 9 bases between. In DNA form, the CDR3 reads TGCGCCAGCACCCAGACAGACCAAGAGACCCAGTACTTC. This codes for CASTQTDQETQYF.

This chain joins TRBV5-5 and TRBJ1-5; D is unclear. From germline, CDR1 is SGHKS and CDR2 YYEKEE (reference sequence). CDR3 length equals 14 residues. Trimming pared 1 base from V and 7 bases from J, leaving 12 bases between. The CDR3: CASSLYRGGQPQHF. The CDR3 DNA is TGTGCCAGCAGCTTGTACCGGGGAGGGCAGCCCCAGCATTTT.

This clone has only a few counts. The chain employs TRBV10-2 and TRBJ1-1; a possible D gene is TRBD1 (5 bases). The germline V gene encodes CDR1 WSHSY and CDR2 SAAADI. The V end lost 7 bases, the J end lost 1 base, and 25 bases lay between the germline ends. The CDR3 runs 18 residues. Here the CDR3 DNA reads TGCGCCAGCACCCTACATATGTGGGGCACCGGCGGGAACACTGAAGCTTTCTTT. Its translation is CASTLHMWGTGGNTEAFF.

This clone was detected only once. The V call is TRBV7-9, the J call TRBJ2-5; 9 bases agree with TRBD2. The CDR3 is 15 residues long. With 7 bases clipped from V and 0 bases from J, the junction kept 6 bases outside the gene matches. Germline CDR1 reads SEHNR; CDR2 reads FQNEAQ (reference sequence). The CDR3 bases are TGTGCCAGCATCGCCCTAGCGGGGAACCAAGAGACCCAGTACTTC. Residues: CASIALAGNQETQYF.

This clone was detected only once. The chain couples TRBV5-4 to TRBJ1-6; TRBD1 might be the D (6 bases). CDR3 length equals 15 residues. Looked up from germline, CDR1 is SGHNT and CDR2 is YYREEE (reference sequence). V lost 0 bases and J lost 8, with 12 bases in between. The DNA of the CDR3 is TGTGCCAGCAGCTTGGCCCGGTCAGGGGATTCACCCCTCCACTTT. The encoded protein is CASSLARSGDSPLHF.

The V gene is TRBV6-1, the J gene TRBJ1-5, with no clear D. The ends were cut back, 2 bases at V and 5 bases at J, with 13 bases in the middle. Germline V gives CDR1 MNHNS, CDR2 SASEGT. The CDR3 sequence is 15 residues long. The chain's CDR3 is CASSEPHSYYQPQHF. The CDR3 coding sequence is TGTGCCAGCAGTGAACCCCACAGCTACTATCAGCCCCAGCATTTT.

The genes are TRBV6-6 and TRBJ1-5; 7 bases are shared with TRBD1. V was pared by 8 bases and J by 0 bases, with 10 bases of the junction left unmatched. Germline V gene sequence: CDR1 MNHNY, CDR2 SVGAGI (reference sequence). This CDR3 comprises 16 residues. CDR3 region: CASQNRGSYSNQPQHF. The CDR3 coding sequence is TGTGCCAGCCAGAACAGGGGAAGCTATAGCAATCAGCCCCAGCATTTT.

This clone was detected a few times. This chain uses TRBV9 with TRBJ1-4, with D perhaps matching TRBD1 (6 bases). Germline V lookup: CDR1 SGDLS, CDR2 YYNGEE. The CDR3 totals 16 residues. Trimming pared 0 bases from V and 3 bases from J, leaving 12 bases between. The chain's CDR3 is CASSVGQGRANEKLFF. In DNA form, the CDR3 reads TGTGCCAGCAGCGTAGGCCAGGGGCGGGCTAATGAAAAACTGTTTTTT.

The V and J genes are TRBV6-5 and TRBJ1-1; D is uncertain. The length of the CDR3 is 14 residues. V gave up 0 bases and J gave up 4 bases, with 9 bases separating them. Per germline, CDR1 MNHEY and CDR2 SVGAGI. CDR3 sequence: CASSYSGIGTEAFF. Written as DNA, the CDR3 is TGTGCCAGCAGTTACTCAGGGATCGGCACTGAAGCTTTCTTT.

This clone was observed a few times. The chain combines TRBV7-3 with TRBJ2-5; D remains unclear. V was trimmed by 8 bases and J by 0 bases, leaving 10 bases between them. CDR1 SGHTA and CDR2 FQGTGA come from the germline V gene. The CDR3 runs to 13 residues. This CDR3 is CASGPGHQETQYF. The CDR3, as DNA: TGTGCCAGCGGCCCGGGCCACCAAGAGACCCAGTACTTC.

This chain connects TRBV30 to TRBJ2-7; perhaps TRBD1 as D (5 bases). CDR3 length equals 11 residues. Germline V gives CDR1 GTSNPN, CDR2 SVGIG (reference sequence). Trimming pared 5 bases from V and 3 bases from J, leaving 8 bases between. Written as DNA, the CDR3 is TGTGCCTGGGGACACCTCTACGAGCAGTACTTC. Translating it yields CAWGHLYEQYF.

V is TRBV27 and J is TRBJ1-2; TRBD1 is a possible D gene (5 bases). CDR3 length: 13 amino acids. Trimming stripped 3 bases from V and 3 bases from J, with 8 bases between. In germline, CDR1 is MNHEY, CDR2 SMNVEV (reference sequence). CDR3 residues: CASSFEGHYGYTF. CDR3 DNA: TGTGCCAGCAGTTTTGAGGGGCACTATGGCTACACCTTC.

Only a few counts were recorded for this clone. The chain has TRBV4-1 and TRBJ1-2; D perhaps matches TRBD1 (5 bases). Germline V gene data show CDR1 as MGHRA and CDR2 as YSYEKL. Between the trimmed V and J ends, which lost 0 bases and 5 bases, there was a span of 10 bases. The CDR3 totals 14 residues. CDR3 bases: TGCGCCAGCAGCCAAGAGAGACAGTCGTATGGCTACACCTTC. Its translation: CASSQERQSYGYTF.

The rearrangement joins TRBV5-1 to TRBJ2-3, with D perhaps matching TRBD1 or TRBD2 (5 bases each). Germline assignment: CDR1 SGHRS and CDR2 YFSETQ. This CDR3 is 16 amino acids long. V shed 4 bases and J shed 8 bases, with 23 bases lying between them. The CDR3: CASSPYPGPTYGTQYF. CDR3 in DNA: TGCGCCAGCAGCCCCTACCCGGGGCCTACATACGGTACGCAGTATTTT.

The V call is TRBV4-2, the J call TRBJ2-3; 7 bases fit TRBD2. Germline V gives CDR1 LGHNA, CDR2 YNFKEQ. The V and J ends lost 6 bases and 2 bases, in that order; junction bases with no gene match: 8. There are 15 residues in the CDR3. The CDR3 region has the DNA TGTGCCAGCAGAAGAGCGGGGACGTACACAGATACGCAGTATTTT. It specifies CASRRAGTYTDTQYF.

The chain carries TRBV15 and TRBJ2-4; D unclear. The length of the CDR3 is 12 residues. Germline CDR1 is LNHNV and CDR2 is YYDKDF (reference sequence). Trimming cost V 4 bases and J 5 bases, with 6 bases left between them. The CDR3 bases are TGTGCCACCAGCATGTCACAAAACATTCAGTACTTC. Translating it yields CATSMSQNIQYF.

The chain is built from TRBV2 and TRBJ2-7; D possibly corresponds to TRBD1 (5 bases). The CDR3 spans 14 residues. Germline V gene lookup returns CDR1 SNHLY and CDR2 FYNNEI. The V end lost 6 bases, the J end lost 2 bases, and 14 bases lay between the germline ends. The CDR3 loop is CASRNRYRTYEQYF. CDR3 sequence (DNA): TGTGCCAGCAGGAATAGATACAGGACCTACGAGCAGTACTTC.

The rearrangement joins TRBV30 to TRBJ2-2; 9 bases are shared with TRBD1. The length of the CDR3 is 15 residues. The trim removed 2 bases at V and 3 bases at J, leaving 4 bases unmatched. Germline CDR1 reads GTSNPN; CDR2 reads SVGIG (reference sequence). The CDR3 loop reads CAWSPRDRDTGELFF. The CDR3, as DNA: TGTGCCTGGAGTCCCCGGGACAGGGACACCGGGGAGCTGTTTTTT.

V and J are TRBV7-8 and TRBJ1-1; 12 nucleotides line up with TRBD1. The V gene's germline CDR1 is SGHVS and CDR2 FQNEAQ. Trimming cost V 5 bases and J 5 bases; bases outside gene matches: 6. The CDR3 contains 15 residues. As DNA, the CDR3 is TGTGCCAGCAGCAGGGACAGGGGGCTTAGGACTGAAGCTTTCTTT. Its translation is CASSRDRGLRTEAFF.

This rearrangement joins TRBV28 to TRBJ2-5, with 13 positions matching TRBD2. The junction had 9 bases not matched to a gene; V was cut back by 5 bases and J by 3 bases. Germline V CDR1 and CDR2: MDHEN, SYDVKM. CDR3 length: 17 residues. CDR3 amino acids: CASSPGLAGDFEETQYF. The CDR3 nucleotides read TGTGCCAGCAGTCCCGGACTAGCGGGGGATTTTGAAGAGACCCAGTACTTC.

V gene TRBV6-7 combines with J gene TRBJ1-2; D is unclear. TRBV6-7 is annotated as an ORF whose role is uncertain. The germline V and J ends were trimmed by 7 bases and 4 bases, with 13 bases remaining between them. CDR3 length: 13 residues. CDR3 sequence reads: CASIRKNCYGYTF. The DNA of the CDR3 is TGTGCCAGCATCAGAAAAAACTGCTATGGCTACACCTTC.

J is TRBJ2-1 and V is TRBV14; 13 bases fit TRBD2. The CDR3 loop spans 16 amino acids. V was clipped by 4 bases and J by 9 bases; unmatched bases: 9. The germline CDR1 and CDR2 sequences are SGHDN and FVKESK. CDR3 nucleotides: TGTGCCAGCAGCCCTACCTCACTAGCGGGAGGGCTTGAGCAGTTCTTC. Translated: CASSPTSLAGGLEQFF. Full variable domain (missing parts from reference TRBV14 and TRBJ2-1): EAGVTQFPSHSVIEKGQTVTLRCDPISGHDNLYWYRRVMGKEIKFLLHFVKESKQDESGMPNNRFLAERTGGTYSTLKVQPAELEDSGVYFCASSPTSLAGGLEQFFGPGTRLTVL.

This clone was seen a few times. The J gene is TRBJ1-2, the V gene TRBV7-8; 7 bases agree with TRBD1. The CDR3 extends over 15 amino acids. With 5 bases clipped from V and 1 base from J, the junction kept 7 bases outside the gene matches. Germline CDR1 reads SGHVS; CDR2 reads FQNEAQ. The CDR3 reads CASSRQGQLNYGYTF. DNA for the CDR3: TGTGCCAGCAGCCGCCAGGGACAGCTTAACTATGGCTACACCTTC.

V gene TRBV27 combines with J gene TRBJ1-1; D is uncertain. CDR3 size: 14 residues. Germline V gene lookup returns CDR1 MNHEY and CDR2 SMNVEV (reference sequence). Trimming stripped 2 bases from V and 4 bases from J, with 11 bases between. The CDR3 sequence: CASSLKVSVTEAFF. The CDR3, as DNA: TGTGCCAGCAGTTTAAAGGTCTCGGTCACTGAAGCTTTCTTT.

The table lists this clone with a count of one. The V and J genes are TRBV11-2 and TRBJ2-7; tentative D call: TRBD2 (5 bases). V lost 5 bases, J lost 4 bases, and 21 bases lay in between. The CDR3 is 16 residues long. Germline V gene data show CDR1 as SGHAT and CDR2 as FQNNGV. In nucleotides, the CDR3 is TGTGCCAGCAGCCCCGGATTAGGGCGGGCTGTGTACGAGCAGTACTTC. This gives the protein CASSPGLGRAVYEQYF.

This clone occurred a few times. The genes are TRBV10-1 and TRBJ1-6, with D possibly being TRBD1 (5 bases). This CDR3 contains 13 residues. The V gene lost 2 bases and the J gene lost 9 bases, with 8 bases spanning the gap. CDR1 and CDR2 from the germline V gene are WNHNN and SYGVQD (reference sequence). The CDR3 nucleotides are TGCGCCAGCAGTGAGGTTGGGGGTTCACCCCTCCACTTT. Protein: CASSEVGGSPLHF.

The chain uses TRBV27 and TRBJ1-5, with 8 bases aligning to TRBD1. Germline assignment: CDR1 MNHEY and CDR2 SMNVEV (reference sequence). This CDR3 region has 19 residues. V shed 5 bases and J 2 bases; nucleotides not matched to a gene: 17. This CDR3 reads CASSPKDRARGEGNQPQHF. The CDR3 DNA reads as TGTGCCAGCAGTCCAAAGGACAGGGCCCGGGGGGAGGGCAATCAGCCCCAGCATTTT.

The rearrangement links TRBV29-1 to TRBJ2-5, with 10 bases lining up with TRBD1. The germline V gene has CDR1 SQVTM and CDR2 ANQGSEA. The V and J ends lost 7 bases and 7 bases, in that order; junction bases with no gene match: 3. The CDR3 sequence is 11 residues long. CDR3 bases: TGCAGCGGGACAGGGGGGGTGACCCAGTACTTC. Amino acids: CSGTGGVTQYF.

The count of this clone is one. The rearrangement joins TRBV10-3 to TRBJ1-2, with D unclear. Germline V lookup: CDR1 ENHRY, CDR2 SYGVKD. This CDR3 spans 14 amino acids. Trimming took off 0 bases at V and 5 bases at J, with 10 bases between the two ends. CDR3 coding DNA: TGTGCCATCAGTGAGTCTCGGGAGAATTATGGCTACACCTTC. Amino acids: CAISESRENYGYTF.